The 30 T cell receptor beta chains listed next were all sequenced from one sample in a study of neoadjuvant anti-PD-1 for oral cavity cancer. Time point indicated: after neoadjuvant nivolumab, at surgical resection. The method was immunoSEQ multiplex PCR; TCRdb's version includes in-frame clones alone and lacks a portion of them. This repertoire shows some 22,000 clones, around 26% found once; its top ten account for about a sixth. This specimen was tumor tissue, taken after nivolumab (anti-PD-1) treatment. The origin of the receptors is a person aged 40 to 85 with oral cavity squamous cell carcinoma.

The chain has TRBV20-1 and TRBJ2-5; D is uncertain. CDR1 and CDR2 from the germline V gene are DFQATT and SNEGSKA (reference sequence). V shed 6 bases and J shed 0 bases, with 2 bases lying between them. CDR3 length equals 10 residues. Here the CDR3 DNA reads TGCAGTGCCGACCAAGAGACCCAGTACTTC. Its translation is CSADQETQYF.

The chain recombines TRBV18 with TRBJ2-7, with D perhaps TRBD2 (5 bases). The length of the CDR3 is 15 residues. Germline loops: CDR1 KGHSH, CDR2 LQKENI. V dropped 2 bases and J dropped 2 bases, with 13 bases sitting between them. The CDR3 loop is CASSPRSGPPYEQYF. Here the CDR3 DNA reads TGTGCCAGCTCACCAAGGAGCGGTCCCCCCTACGAGCAGTACTTC.

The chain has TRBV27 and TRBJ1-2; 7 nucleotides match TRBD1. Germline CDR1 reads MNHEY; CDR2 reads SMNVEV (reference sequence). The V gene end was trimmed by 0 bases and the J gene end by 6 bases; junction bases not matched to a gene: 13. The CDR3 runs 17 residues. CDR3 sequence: CASSLSGVGTADNGYTF. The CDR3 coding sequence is TGTGCCAGCAGTTTATCCGGAGTGGGGACAGCGGATAATGGCTACACCTTC.

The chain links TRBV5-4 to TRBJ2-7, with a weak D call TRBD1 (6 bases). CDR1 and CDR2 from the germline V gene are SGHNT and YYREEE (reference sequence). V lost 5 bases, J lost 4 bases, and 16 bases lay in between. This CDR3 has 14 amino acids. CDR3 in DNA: TGTGCCAGCAGACCGGACAGCGACAAGTACGAGCAGTACTTC. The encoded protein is CASRPDSDKYEQYF.

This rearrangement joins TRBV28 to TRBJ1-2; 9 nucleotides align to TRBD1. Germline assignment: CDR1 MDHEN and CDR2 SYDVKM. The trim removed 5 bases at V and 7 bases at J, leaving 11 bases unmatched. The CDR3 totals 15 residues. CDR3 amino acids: CASSPSTGGVLGYTF. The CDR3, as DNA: TGTGCCAGCAGTCCATCGACAGGGGGAGTGCTTGGCTACACCTTC.

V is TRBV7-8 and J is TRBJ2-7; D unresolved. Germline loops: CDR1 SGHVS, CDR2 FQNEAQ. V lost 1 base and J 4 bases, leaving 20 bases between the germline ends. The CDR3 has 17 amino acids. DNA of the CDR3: TGTGCCAGCAGCTTAGTAATACTGCCGGGCCTACCATACGAGCAGTACTTC. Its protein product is CASSLVILPGLPYEQYF.

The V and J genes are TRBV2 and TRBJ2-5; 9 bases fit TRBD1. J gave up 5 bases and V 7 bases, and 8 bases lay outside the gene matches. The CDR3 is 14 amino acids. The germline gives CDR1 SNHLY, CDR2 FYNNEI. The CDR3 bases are TGTGCCAGCAACACAGGGGGCATGACGGAGACCCAGTACTTC. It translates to CASNTGGMTETQYF.

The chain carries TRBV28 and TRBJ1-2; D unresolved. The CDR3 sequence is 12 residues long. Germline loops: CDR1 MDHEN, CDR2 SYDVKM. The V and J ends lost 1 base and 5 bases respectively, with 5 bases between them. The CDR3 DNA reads TGTGCCAGCAGTTTATCCCGATATGGCTACACCTTC. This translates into CASSLSRYGYTF.

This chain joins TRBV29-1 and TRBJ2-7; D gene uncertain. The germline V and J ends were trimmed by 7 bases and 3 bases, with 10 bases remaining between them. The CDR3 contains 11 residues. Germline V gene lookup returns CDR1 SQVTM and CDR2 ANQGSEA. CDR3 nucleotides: TGCAGCGCCGACACTAACTACGAGCAGTACTTC. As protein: CSADTNYEQYF.

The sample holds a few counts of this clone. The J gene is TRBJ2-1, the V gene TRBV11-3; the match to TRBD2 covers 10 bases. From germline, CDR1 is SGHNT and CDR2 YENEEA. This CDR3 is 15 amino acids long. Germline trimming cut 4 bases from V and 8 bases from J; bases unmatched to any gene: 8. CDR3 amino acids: CASSSGLAITDEQFF. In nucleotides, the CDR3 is TGTGCCAGCAGCTCGGGACTAGCGATTACGGATGAGCAGTTCTTC.

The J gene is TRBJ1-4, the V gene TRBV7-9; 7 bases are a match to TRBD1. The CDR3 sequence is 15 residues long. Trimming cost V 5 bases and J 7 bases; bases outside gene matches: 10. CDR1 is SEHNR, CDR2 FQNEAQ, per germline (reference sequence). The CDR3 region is CASSLLKGAGEKLFF. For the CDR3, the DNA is TGTGCCAGCAGCCTCCTGAAGGGGGCAGGTGAAAAACTGTTTTTT.

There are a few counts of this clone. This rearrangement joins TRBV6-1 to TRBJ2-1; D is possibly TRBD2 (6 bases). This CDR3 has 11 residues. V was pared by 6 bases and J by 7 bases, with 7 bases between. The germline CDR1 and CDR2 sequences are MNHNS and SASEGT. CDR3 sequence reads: CASRAGNEQFF. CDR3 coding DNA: TGTGCCAGCAGAGCGGGTAATGAGCAGTTCTTC.

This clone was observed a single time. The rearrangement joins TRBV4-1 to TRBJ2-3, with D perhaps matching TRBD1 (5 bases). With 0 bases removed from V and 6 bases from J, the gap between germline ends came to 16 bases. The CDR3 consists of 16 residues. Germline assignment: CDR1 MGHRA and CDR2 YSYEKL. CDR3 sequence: CASSQEALGRQDTQYF. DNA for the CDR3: TGCGCCAGCAGCCAAGAGGCCCTAGGGCGACAGGATACGCAGTATTTT.

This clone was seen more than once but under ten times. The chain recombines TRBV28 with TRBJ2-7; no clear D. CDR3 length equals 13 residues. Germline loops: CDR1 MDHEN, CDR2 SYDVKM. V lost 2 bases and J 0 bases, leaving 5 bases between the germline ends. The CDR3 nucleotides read TGTGCCAGCAGTTTAGGGCACTCCTACGAGCAGTACTTC. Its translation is CASSLGHSYEQYF.

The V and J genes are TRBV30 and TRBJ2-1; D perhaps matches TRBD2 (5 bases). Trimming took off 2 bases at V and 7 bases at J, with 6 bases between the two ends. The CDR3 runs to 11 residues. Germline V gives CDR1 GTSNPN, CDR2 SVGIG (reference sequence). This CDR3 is CAWSWENEQFF. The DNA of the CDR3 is TGTGCCTGGAGTTGGGAGAATGAGCAGTTCTTC.

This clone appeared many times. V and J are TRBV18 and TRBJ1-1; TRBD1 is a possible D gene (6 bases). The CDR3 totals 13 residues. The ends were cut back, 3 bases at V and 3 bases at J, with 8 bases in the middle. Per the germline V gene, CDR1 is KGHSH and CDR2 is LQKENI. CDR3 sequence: CASSPGGHTEAFF. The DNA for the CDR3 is TGTGCCAGCTCACCTGGGGGCCACACTGAAGCTTTCTTT.

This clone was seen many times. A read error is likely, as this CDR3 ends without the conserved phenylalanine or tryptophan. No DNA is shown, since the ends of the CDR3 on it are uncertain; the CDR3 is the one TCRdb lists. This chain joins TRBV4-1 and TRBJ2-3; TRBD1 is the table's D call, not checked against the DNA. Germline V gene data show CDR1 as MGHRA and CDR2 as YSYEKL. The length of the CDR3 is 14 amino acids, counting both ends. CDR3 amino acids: CASSQPHGRDRAYY.

CDR3 in DNA: TGTGCCAGCAGCCCTTTTGGTGCTGGAAACACCATATATTTT. Protein: CASSPFGAGNTIYF. The rearrangement uses TRBV7-6 and TRBJ1-3; D is unclear. V dropped 5 bases and J dropped 2 bases, with 10 bases sitting between them. The CDR3 sequence is 14 residues long. From germline, CDR1 is SGHVS and CDR2 FNYEAQ.

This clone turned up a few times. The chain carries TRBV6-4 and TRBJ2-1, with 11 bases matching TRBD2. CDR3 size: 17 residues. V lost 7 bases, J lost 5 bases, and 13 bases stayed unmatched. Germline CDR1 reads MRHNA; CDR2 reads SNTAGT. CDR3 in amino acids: CASTSSGRDPMNNEQFF. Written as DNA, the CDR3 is TGTGCCAGCACCAGTAGCGGGAGGGACCCTATGAACAATGAGCAGTTCTTC.

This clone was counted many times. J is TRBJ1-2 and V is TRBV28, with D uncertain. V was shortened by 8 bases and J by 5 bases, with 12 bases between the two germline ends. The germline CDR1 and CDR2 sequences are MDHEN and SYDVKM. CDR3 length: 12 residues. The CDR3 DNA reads TGTGCCAGCTACGGTATGAAGTATGGCTACACCTTC. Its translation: CASYGMKYGYTF.

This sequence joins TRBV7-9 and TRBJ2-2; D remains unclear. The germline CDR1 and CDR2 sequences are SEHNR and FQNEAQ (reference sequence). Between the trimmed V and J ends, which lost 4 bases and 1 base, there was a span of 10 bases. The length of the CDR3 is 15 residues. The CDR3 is CASSSPYLNTGELFF. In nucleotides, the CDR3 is TGTGCCAGCAGCTCCCCCTACCTGAACACCGGGGAGCTGTTTTTT.

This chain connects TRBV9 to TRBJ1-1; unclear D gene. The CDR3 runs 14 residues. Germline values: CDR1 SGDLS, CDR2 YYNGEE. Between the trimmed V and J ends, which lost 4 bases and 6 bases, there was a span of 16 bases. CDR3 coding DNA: TGTGCCAGCAGCCCCCACCCCAGTGGGCCTGAAGCTTTCTTT. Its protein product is CASSPHPSGPEAFF.

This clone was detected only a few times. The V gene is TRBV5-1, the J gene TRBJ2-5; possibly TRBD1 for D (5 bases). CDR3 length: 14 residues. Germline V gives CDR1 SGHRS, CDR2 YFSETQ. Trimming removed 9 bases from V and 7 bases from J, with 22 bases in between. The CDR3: CATSKGPPTGTQYF. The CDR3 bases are TGCGCCACCTCCAAAGGGCCCCCAACAGGGACCCAGTACTTC.

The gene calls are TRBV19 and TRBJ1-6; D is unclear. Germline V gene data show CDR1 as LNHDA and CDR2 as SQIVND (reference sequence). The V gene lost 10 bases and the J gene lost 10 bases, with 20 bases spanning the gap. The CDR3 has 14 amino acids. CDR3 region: CATQWGGSSSPLHF. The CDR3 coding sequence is TGTGCCACCCAATGGGGAGGGAGTTCGTCACCCCTCCACTTT. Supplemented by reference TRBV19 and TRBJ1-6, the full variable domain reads DGGITQSPKYLFRKEGQNVTLSCEQNLNHDAMYWYRQDPGQGLRLIYYSQIVNDFQKGDIAEGYSVSREKKESFPLTVTSAQKNPTAFYLCATQWGGSSSPLHFGNGTRLTVT.

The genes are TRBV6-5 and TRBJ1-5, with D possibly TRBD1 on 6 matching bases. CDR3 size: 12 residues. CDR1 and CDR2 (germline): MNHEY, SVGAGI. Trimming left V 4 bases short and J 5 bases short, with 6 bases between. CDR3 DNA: TGTGCCAGCAGTTCAGGGGATCAGCCCCAGCATTTT. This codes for CASSSGDQPQHF.

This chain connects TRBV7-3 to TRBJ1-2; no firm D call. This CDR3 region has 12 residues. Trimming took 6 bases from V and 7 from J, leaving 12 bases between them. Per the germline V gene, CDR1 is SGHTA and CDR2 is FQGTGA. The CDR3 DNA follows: TGTGCCAGCAGTCCGCCACGGGGTGGCTACACCTTC. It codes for CASSPPRGGYTF.

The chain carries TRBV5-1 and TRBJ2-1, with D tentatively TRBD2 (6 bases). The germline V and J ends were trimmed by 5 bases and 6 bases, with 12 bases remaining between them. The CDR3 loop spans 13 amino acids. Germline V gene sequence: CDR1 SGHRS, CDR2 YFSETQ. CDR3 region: CASSTGGSNEQFF. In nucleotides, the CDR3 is TGCGCCAGCAGTACCGGGGGAAGCAATGAGCAGTTCTTC.

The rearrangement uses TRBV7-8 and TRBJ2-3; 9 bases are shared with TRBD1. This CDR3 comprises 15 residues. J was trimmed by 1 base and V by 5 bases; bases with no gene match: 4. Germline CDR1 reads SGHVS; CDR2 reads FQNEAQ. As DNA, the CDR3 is TGTGCCAGCAGCCCGCGGACAGGGGGCACAGATACGCAGTATTTT. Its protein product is CASSPRTGGTDTQYF.

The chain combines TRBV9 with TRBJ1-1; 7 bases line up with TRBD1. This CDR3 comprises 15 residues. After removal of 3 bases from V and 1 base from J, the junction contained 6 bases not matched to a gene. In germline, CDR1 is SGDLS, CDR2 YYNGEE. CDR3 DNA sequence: TGTGCCAGCAGCGCTGGGGACAGAAAGAACACTGAAGCTTTCTTT. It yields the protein CASSAGDRKNTEAFF.

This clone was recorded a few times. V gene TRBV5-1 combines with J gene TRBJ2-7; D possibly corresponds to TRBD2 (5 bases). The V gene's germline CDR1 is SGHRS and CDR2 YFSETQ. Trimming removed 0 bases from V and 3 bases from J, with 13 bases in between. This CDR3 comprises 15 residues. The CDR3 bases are TGCGCCAGCAGCTTGGAACCTAGCTCTTACTACGAGCAGTACTTC. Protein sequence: CASSLEPSSYYEQYF.